This T cell receptor beta chain appears in the sequencing data of a study of cytomegalovirus exposure and HLA in healthy donors. Germline CDR1 is PRHDT and CDR2 is FYEKMQ (reference sequence). The CDR3 is 11 amino acids. In the case of this clone: Its target is unknown.

Donors counted as nominally healthy when sampled, yet unrecorded immune exposures were likely. PCR amplification relied on 60 Vbeta primers (plus 13 Jbeta primers). Using immunoSEQ multiplex PCR, the repertoire was profiled, and TCRdb retains in-frame clones only, with some absent. Here the sample spans some 100,000 clones, 75% to 85% being singletons. Findings of the study overall: Likely technical artifact: a cluster of highly shared sequence variants. Productive status was seen about 90% or about 30% of the time for most TCR beta V segments in an earlier analysis. After further analysis at a later stage, around 17,000 TCR beta sequences were associated with HLA alleles at 0.05 false discovery rate.

Sequenced sample: PBMCs. V and J are TRBV13 and TRBJ2-5, with no clear D. Gene TRBJ2-7 matches the end of the DNA better, so the J call may be wrong. This TCR came from a woman aged 18-29 years in good health and CMV-seronegative. The CDR3 DNA is TGTGCCAGCAGCCCACACTACGAGCAGTACTTC. Its protein is CASSPHYEQYF.